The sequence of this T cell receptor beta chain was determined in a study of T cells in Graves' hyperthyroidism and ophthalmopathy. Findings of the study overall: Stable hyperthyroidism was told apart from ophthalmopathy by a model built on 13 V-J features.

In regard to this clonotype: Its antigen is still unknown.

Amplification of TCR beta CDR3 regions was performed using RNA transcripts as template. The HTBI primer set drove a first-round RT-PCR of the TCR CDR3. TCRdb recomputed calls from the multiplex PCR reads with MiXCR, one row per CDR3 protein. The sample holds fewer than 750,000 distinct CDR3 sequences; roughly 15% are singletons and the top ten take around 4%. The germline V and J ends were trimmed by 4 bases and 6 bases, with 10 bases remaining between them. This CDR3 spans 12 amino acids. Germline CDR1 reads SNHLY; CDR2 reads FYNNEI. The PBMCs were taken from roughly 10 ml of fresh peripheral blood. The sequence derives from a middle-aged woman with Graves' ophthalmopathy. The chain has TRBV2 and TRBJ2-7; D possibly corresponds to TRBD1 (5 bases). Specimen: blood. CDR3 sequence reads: CASSAYRTEQYF. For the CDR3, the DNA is TGTGCCAGCAGTGCGTACAGGACCGAGCAGTACTTC.